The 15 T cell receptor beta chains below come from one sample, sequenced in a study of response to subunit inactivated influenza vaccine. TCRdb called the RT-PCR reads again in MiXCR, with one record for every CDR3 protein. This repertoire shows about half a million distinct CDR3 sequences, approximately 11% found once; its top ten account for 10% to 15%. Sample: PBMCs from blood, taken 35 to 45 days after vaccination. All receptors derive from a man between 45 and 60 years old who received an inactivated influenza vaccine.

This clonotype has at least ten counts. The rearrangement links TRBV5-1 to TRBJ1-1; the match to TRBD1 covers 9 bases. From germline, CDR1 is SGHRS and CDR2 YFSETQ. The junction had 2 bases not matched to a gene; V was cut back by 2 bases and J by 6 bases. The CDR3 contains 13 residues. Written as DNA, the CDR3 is TGCGCCAGCAGCTTCGGGACAGGGTCTGAAGCTTTCTTT. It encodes CASSFGTGSEAFF.

This CDR3 is CARPTEAFF. The CDR3, as DNA: TGTGCCAGGCCCACTGAAGCTTTCTTT. The chain has TRBV27 and TRBJ1-1; D gene ambiguous. This CDR3 has 9 amino acids. Germline CDR1 reads MNHEY; CDR2 reads SMNVEV (reference sequence). Between the trimmed V and J ends, which lost 9 bases and 4 bases, there was a span of 3 bases.

CDR3 bases: TGTGCCAGCAGCGCCCTTGACGGGACAGGGTGGTACTTC. Translated, it gives CASSALDGTGWYF. The rearrangement joins TRBV5-6 to TRBJ2-4; TRBD1 aligns across 9 bases. The CDR3 contains 13 residues. Looked up from germline, CDR1 is SGHDT and CDR2 is YYEEEE. Trimming took 4 bases from V and 15 from J; bases not matched to a gene: 11. Filled out from reference TRBV5-6 and TRBJ2-4, the complete variable domain reads DAGVTQSPTHLIKTRGQQVTLRCSPKSGHDTVSWYQQALGQGPQFIFQYYEEEERQRGNFPDRFSGHQFPNYSSELNVNALLLGDSALYLCASSALDGTGWYFGAGTRLSVL.

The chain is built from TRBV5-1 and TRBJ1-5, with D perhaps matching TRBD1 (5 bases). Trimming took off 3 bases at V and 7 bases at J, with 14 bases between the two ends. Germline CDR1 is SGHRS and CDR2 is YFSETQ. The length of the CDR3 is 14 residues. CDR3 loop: CASSSAGGRQPQHF. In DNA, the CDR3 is TGCGCCAGCAGCTCCGCCGGGGGTCGGCAGCCCCAGCATTTT.

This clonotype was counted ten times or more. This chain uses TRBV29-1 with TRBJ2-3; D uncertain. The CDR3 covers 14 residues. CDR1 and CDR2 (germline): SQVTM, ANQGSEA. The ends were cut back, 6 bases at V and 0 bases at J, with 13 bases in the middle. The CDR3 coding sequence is TGCAGCGTCCAACAACTTTCTAGCACAGATACGCAGTATTTT. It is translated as CSVQQLSSTDTQYF.

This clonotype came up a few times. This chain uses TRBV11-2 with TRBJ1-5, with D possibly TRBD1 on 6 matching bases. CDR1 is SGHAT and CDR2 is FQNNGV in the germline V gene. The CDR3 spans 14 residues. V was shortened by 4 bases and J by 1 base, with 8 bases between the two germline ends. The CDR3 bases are TGTGCCAGCAGCTCGGACAGAAGCAATCAGCCCCAGCATTTT. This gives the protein CASSSDRSNQPQHF.

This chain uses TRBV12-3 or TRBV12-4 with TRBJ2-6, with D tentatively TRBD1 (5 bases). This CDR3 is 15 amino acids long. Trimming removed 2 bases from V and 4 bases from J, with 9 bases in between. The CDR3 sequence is CASSLRAGGANVLTF. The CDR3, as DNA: TGTGCCAGCAGTTTACGGGCAGGGGGGGCCAACGTCCTGACTTTC.

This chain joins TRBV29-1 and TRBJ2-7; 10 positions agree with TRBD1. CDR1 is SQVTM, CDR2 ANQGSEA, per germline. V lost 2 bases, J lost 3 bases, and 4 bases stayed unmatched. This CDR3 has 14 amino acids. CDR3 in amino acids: CSVETGTGVYEQYF. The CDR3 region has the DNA TGCAGCGTTGAAACCGGGACAGGGGTCTACGAGCAGTACTTC.

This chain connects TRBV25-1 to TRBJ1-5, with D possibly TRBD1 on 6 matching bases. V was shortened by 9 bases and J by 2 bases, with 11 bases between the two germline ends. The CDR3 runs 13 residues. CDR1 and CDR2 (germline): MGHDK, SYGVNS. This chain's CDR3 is CASQGQGNQPQHF. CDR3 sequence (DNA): TGTGCCAGTCAGGGGCAAGGCAATCAGCCCCAGCATTTT.

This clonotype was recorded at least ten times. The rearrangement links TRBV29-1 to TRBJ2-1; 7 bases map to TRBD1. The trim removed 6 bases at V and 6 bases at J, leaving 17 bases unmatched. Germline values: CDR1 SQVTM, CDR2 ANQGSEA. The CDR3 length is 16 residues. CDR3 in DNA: TGCAGCGTCGCACCTTACAGGGGACATCGAGCCAATGAGCAGTTCTTC. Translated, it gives CSVAPYRGHRANEQFF.

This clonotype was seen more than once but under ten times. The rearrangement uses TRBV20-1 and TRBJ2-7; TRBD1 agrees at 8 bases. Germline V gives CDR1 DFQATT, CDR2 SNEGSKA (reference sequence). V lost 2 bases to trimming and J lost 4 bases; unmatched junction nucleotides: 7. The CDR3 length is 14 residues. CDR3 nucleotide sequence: TGCAGTGCTAGAAGAGGGACAGGCGATTACGAGCAGTACTTC. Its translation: CSARRGTGDYEQYF.

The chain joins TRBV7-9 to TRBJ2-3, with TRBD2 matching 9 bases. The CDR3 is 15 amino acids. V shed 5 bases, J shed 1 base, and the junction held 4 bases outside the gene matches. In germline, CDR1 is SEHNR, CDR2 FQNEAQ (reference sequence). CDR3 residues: CASSPWTSGTDTQYF. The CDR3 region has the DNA TGTGCCAGCAGCCCTTGGACTAGCGGCACAGATACGCAGTATTTT.

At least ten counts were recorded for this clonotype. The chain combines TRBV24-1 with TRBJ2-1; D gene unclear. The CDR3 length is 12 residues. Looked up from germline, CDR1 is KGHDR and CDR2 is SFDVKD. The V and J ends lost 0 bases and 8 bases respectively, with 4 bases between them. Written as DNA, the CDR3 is TGTGCCACCAGTGATTTGTGGTATGAGCAGTTCTTC. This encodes CATSDLWYEQFF.

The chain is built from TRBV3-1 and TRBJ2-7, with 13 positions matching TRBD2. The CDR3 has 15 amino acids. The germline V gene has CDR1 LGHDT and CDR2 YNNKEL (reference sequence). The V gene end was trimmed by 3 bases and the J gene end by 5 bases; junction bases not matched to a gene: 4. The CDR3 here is CASSQGTSGTHEQYF. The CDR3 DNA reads TGTGCCAGCAGCCAGGGGACTAGCGGGACCCACGAGCAGTACTTC.

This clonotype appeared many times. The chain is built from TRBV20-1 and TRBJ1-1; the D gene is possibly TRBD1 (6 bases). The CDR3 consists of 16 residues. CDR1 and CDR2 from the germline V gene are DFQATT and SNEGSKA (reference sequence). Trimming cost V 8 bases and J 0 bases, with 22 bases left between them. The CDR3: CSYIRDTGFMNTEAFF. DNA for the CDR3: TGCAGTTACATCCGGGACACAGGATTCATGAACACTGAAGCTTTCTTT.